The rows below give T cell receptor beta chains drawn from one sample of a study of blood T cell repertoires in COVID-19. TCRdb's copy holds only in-frame clones and misses some; the assay was immunoSEQ multiplex PCR. This sample has hundreds of thousands of clones, with around 87% found just once. Material for sequencing was peripheral blood. Receptor source: a woman aged 60-70 years with COVID-19, enrolled during active disease. Both conserved end residues are part of each CDR3. A D gene is named only where the DNA matches it firmly. Expanded clones get a size class; other rows say once, few or many, or leave the size out.

>TRBJ1-1|TRBD1|NA|TRBV2
TGTGCCAGCAGACCGACCGGGACAGGCTCTCAAGCTTTCTTT
CASRPTGTGSQAFF
>TRBJ2-3|TRBD2|NA|TRBV11-3
TGTGCCAGCAGCTTAGAACCCGGGACTAGCGCGTACTCTAGCACAGATACGCAGTATTTT
CASSLEPGTSAYSSTDTQYF
>TRBJ1-1|TRBD1|few|TRBV19
TGTGCCAGCAATGACAGGGTAGGGACTGAAGCTTTCTTT
CASNDRVGTEAFF
>TRBJ2-7|TRBD1|NA|TRBV29-1
TGCAGCGCAGCCAGGGGGCCATCCTACGAGCAGTACTTC
CSAARGPSYEQYF
>TRBJ2-3|TRBD2|NA|TRBV5-1
TGCGCCAGCAGCTTTCGGACTAGCGGGGGTTCCACAGATACGCAGTATTTT
CASSFRTSGGSTDTQYF
>TRBJ2-7|NA|NA|TRBV7-2
TGTGCCAGCAGCGGCGATGGCCTAGCGTATACCTACGAGCAGTACTTC
CASSGDGLAYTYEQYF
>TRBJ1-6|NA|few|TRBV6-5
TGTGCCAGCAGTTACGGAGTAAATTCACCCCTCCACTTT
CASSYGVNSPLHF
>TRBJ2-1|NA|NA|TRBV11-2
TGTGCCAGCAGCTTAGCAGGATTGGGTAGGACCTCAGACAGTGAGCAGTTCTTC
CASSLAGLGRTSDSEQFF
>TRBJ1-6|NA|NA|TRBV21-1
TGTGCCAGCAACCTCGAGTGTTTCCACTTT
CASNLECFHF
>TRBJ2-3|NA|NA|TRBV27
TGTGCCAGCAGTTTACGAGACAGGGGAGGGGATACGCAGTATTTT
CASSLRDRGGDTQYF
>TRBJ2-7|NA|NA|TRBV3-1/TRBV3-2
TGTGCCAGCAGCCAAGAAGGGAGCCAGATAAGGTACTTC
CASSQEGSQIRYF
>TRBJ2-7|NA|NA|TRBV3-1/TRBV3-2
TGTGCCAGCAGCCATCTCCAGGGTTACAAGGGCGAGCAGTACTTC
CASSHLQGYKGEQYF
>TRBJ2-3|NA|NA|TRBV7-9
TGTGCCAGCAGCTTGGCGGGGCGCAGCACAGATACGCAGTATTTT
CASSLAGRSTDTQYF
>TRBJ2-7|NA|NA|TRBV2
TGTGCCAGCAGTGAAGTTGGAGGGGGCGGGTTGAGGGAGCAGTACTTC
CASSEVGGGGLREQYF
>TRBJ1-1|NA|NA|TRBV5-1
TGCGCCAGCAGCGTACAGAATCCGAACACTGAAGCTTTCTTT
CASSVQNPNTEAFF
>TRBJ1-4|NA|NA|TRBV4-1
TGCGCCAGCAGCCACCCCCGGGGGGCGAGTGAAAAACTGTTTTTT
CASSHPRGASEKLFF
>TRBJ1-3|NA|NA|TRBV11-2
TGTGCCAGCAGCTTAGATCGTGGACTGAGCTCTGGAAACACCATATATTTT
CASSLDRGLSSGNTIYF
>TRBJ2-6|TRBD1|NA|TRBV24-1
TGTGCCACCAGTGACTCCCTCGGGACAGGGGGCGCGAAAGGGGCCAACGTCCTGACTTTC
CATSDSLGTGGAKGANVLTF
>TRBJ2-2|NA|NA|TRBV7-9
TGTGCCAGCAGCTTAGACAGGTTAACGTCGAACACCGGGGAGCTGTTTTTT
CASSLDRLTSNTGELFF
>TRBJ1-1|NA|once|TRBV28
TGTGCCAGCAGCTGGGGACAAAAAATGAACACTGAAGCTTTCTTT
CASSWGQKMNTEAFF
>TRBJ2-1|TRBD2|NA|TRBV27
TGTGCCAGCAGTCCGTACCCTAGCGGGGGGCTGTACAATGAGCAGTTCTTC
CASSPYPSGGLYNEQFF
>TRBJ2-3|NA|NA|TRBV3-1/TRBV3-2
TGTGCCAGCAGCCCGACTGTGATGGGTGCAGATACGCAGTATTTT
CASSPTVMGADTQYF
>TRBJ2-3|TRBD2|once|TRBV7-8
TGTGCCAGCAGCTTTTTAGCGGGGACTTCGTCAGATACGCAGTATTTT
CASSFLAGTSSDTQYF
>TRBJ1-5|NA|NA|TRBV6-1
TGTGCCAGCAGTGAACAGGCCTTAAGCAATCAGCCCCAGCATTTT
CASSEQALSNQPQHF
>TRBJ2-7|TRBD1|once|TRBV27
TGTGCCAGCAGTCCAACCCTCGGGACAGGAACCTACGAGCAGTACTTC
CASSPTLGTGTYEQYF
>TRBJ1-1|NA|NA|TRBV12-3/TRBV12-4
TGTGCCAGCAGCAGTAACAGGGCAGGGGCTTTCTTT
CASSSNRAGAFF
>TRBJ1-3|TRBD1|NA|TRBV7-6
TGTGCCAGCAGCTTGGGGACAGGGACTGGAAACACCATATATTTT
CASSLGTGTGNTIYF
>TRBJ1-2|TRBD1|NA|TRBV24-1
TGTGCCACCAGTGACCCTGGACAGGGCTCCTATGGCTACACCTTC
CATSDPGQGSYGYTF
>TRBJ1-5|NA|NA|TRBV2
TGTGCCAGCAGGAGGTCCCAGCCCCAGCATTTT
CASRRSQPQHF
>TRBJ1-2|TRBD1|few|TRBV6-6
TGTGCCACCGGGACAGGGATGAACTATGGCTACACCTTC
CATGTGMNYGYTF
>TRBJ2-5|TRBD1|NA|TRBV30
TGTGCCTGGAACAGGGGCCCCCAAGAGACCCAGTACTTC
CAWNRGPQETQYF
>TRBJ2-7|NA|NA|TRBV28
TGTGCCAGCAGTCCCCGACTAGTACCCTACGAGCAGTACTTC
CASSPRLVPYEQYF
>TRBJ1-1|NA|NA|TRBV10-3
TGTGCCATCAGTGAATCCGGGGTCCAAGGGAGTGAAGCTTTCTTT
CAISESGVQGSEAFF
>TRBJ2-1|TRBD2|NA|TRBV6-1
TGTGCCAGCAGTGAACGAGGTCTAGCGGGGGGGCCGATGTACAATGAGCAGTTCTTC
CASSERGLAGGPMYNEQFF
>TRBJ2-7|TRBD2|NA|TRBV27
TGTGCCAGCAGTTTATATGGGAGGGCCAACGAGCAGTACTTC
CASSLYGRANEQYF
>TRBJ1-2|NA|NA|TRBV5-4
TGTGCCAGCAGCCGACAACAGTCCCCGTTCTACACCTTC
CASSRQQSPFYTF
>TRBJ2-7|NA|NA|TRBV6-5
TGTGCCAGCAGTTATAAGAGGGCCCCAAGCCTCTACGAGCAGTACTTC
CASSYKRAPSLYEQYF
>TRBJ1-6|NA|once|TRBV3-1/TRBV3-2
TGTGCCAGCAGCCATTCGGGAAATTCACCCCTCCACTTT
CASSHSGNSPLHF
>TRBJ2-7|NA|once|TRBV7-6
TGTGCCAGCGGGGGGATGTACGAGCAGTACTTC
CASGGMYEQYF
>TRBJ2-2|NA|NA|TRBV4-2
TGTGCCAGCAGCCAAGATCATCCTAGCAGCACCGGGGAGCTGTTTTTT
CASSQDHPSSTGELFF
>TRBJ1-6|TRBD1|few|TRBV7-3
TGTGCCAGCAGCTTCACAGGGGGTTCGGCTATTTCACCCCTCCACTTT
CASSFTGGSAISPLHF
>TRBJ2-7|NA|NA|TRBV7-9
TGTGCCAGCAGCGTTGACATCTACGAGCAGTACTTC
CASSVDIYEQYF
>TRBJ1-5|NA|NA|TRBV6-6
TGTGCCAGCATGGCGGACGGAGGATTTCCTATTGGGGATTTT
CASMADGGFPIGDF
>TRBJ2-3|TRBD1|NA|TRBV5-1
TGCGCCAGCAGCCCAGGGACAGGGAGCTCCACAGATACGCAGTATTTT
CASSPGTGSSTDTQYF
>TRBJ1-3|NA|NA|TRBV6-5
TGTGCCAGCAGTTTTACAGTCTCTGGAAACACCATATATTTT
CASSFTVSGNTIYF
>TRBJ1-1|NA|NA|TRBV4-2
TGTGCCAGCAGCCAAGACGACCCGGGCCGCGGGGGGACTGAAGCTTTCTTT
CASSQDDPGRGGTEAFF
>TRBJ1-4|NA|NA|TRBV18
TGTGCCAGCTCACCACCAGAGACTACAACTAATGAAAAACTGTTTTTT
CASSPPETTTNEKLFF
>TRBJ2-1|TRBD2|NA|TRBV4-1
TGCGCCAGCAGCCCCCCTGGACTAGCGGGACGTGAGCAGTTCTTC
CASSPPGLAGREQFF
>TRBJ2-6|TRBD1|NA|TRBV30
TGTGCCTGGACAGGACAGGTGATCTCTGGGGCCAACGTCCTGACTTTC
CAWTGQVISGANVLTF
>TRBJ1-2|NA|NA|TRBV7-2
TGTGCCAGCAGCTCGGGGGTCTATGGCTACACCTTC
CASSSGVYGYTF
>TRBJ2-7|TRBD2|few|TRBV4-1
TGCGCCAGCACCCCGACTAGCGGGGTCTCATACGAGCAGTACTTC
CASTPTSGVSYEQYF
>TRBJ1-4|NA|once|TRBV3-1/TRBV3-2
TGTGCCAGCAGCCCTAGAAGAACAACTAATGAAAAACTGTTTTTT
CASSPRRTTNEKLFF
>TRBJ1-1|NA|few|TRBV5-4
TGTGCCAGCAGCCGACAGAATTTGAACACTGAAGCTTTCTTT
CASSRQNLNTEAFF
>TRBJ2-1|TRBD1|NA|TRBV4-2
TGTGCCAGCAGCCAGGAGGGACAGGGTAGAGTAGTCTCCTACAATGAGCAGTTCTTC
CASSQEGQGRVVSYNEQFF
>TRBJ2-2|TRBD1|NA|TRBV7-3
TGTGCCAGCAGCTTAAGCGTGACAGGGTTCACCGGGGAGCTGTTTTTT
CASSLSVTGFTGELFF
>TRBJ1-4|NA|NA|TRBV28
TGTGCCCATGCGGCGGGTAATGAAAAACTGTTTTTT
CAHAAGNEKLFF
>TRBJ2-1|TRBD2|NA|TRBV3-1/TRBV3-2
TGTGCCAGCAGTCGAAGCGGGGCCTCCTACAATGAGCAGTTCTTC
CASSRSGASYNEQFF